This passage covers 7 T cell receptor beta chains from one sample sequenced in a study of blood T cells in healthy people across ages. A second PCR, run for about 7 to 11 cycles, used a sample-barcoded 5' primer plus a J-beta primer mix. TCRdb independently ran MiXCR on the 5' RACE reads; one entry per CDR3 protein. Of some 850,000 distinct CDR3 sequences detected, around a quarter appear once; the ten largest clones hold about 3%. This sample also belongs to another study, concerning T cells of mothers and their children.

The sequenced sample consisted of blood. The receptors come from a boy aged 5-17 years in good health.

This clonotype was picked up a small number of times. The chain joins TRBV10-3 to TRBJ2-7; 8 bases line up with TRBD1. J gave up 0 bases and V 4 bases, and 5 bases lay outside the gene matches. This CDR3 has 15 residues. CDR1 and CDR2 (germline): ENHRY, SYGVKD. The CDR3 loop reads CAISAEDRDSYEQYF. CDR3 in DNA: TGTGCCATCAGTGCCGAGGACAGGGACTCCTACGAGCAGTACTTC.

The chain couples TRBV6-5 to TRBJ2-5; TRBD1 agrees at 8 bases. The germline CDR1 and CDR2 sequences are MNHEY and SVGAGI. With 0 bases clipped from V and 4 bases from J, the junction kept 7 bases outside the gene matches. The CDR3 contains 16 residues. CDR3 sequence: CASSYSAGGRGETQYF. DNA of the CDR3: TGTGCCAGCAGTTACTCGGCAGGGGGCAGGGGAGAGACCCAGTACTTC.

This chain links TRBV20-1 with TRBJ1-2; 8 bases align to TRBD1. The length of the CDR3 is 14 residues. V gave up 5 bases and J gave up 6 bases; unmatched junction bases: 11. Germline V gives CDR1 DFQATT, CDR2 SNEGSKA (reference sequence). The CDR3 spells CSAEKTGERNGYTF. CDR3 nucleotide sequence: TGCAGTGCTGAAAAGACAGGGGAGCGCAATGGCTACACCTTC.

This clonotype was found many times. CDR3 protein: CASSEAPRNEQFF. The CDR3 DNA reads as TGTGCCAGCAGTGAAGCGCCCAGGAATGAGCAGTTCTTC. The chain employs TRBV6-1 and TRBJ2-1, with D unresolved. V lost 0 bases and J 7 bases, leaving 7 bases between the germline ends. This CDR3 contains 13 residues. Per the germline V gene, CDR1 is MNHNS and CDR2 is SASEGT.

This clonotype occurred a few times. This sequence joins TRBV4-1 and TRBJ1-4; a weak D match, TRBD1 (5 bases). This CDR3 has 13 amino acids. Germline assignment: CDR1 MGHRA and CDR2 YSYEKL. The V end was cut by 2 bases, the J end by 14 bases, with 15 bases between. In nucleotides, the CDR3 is TGCGCCAGCAGCCAATCAGGGAAGAGGTTGCTGTTTTTT. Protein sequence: CASSQSGKRLLFF.

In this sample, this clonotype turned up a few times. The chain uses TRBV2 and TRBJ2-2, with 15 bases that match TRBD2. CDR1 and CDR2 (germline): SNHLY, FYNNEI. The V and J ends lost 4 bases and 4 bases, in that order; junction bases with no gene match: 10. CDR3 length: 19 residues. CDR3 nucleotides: TGTGCCAGCAGTGCCTGGACTAGCGGGGGGGAGGCCCGCACCGGGGAGCTGTTTTTT. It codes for CASSAWTSGGEARTGELFF.

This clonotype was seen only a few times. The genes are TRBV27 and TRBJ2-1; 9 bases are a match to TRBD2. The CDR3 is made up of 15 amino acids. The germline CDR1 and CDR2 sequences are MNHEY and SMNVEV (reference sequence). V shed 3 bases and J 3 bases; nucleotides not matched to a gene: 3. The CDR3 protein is CASSFGGGDYNEQFF. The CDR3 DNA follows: TGTGCCAGCAGTTTTGGCGGGGGGGACTACAATGAGCAGTTCTTC.